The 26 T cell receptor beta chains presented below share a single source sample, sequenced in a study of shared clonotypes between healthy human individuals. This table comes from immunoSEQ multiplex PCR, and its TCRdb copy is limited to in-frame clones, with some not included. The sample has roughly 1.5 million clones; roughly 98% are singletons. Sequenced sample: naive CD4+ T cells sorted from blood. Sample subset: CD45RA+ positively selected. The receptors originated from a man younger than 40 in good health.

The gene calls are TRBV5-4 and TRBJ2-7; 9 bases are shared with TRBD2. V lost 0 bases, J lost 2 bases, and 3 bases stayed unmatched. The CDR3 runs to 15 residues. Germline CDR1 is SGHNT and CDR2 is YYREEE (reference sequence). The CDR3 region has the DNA TGTGCCAGCAGCTTGGCCCCTAGCGGGACCTACGAGCAGTACTTC. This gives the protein CASSLAPSGTYEQYF.

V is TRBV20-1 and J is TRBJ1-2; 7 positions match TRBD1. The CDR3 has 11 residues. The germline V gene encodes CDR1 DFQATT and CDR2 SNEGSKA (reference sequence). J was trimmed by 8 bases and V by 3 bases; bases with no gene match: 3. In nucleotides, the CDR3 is TGCAGTGCTAGGGTACAGGGGGGCTACACCTTC. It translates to CSARVQGGYTF.

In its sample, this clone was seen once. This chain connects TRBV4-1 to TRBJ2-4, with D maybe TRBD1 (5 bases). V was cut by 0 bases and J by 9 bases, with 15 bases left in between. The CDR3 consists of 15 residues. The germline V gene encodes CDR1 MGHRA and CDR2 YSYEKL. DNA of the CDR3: TGCGCCAGCAGCCAAGAGGTTTCAGGGCTAGGCATTCAGTACTTC. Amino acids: CASSQEVSGLGIQYF.

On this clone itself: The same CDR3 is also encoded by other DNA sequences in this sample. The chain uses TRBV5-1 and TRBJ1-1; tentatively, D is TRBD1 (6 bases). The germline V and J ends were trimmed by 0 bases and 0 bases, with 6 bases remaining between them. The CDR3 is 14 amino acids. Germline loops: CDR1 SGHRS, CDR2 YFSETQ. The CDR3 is CASSLGTVNTEAFF. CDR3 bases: TGCGCCAGCAGCTTGGGGACAGTGAACACTGAAGCTTTCTTT.

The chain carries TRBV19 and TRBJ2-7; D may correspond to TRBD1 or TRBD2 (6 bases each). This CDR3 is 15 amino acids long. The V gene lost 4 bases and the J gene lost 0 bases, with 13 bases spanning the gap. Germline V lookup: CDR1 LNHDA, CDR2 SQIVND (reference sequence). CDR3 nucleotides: TGTGCCAGTAGTAAAAGGGGGGCAAGCTCCTACGAGCAGTACTTC. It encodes CASSKRGASSYEQYF.

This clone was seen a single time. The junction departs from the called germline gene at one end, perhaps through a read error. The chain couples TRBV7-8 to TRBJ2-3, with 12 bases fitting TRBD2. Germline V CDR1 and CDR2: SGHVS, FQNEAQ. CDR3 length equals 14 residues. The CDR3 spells CASSPRDRGLAGIF. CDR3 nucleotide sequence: TGTGCCAGCAGCCCCCGGGACAGAGGACTAGCGGGGATTTTT.

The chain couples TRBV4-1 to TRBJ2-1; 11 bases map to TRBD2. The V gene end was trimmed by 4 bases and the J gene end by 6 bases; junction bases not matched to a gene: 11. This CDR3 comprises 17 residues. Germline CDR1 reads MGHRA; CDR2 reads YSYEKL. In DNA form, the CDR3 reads TGCGCCAGCAGCCTCATAACTAGCGGGAGAGGGGGCAATGAGCAGTTCTTC. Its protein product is CASSLITSGRGGNEQFF.

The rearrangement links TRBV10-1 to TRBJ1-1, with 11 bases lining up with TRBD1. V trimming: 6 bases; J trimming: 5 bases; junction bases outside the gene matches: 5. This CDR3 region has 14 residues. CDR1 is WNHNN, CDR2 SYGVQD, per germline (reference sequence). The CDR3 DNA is TGCGCCAGCAGAGAGGGACAGGGGGATACTGAAGCTTTCTTT. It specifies CASREGQGDTEAFF.

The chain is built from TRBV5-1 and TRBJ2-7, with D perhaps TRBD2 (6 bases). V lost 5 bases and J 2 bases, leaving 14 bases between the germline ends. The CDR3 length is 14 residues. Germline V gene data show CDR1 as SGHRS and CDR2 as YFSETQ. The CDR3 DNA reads TGCGCCAGCAGTTCAAGACTAGAACCCTACGAGCAGTACTTC. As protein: CASSSRLEPYEQYF.

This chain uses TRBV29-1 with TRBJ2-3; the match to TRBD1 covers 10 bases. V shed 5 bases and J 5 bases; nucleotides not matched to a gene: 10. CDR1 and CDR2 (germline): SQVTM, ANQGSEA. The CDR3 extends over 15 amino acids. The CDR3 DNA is TGCAGCGTTTTAGACAGGGGGCGAAATATAGATACGCAGTATTTT. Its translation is CSVLDRGRNIDTQYF.

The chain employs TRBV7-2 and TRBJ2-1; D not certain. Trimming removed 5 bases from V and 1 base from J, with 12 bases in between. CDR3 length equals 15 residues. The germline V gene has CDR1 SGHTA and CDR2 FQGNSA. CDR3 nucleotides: TGTGCCAGCAGCCTCGTCGGTCCGTCCTACAATGAGCAGTTCTTC. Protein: CASSLVGPSYNEQFF.

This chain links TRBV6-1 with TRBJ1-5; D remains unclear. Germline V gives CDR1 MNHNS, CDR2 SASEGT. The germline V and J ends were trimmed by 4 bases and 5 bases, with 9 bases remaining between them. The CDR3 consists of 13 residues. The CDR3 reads CASSGEGYQPQHF. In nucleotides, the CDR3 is TGTGCCAGCAGTGGGGAGGGATATCAGCCCCAGCATTTT.

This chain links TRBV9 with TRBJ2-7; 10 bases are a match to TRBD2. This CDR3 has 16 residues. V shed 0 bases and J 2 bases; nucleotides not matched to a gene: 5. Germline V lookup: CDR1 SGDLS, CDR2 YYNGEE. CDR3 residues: CASSVALAGPTYEQYF. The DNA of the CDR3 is TGTGCCAGCAGCGTAGCACTAGCGGGACCCACCTACGAGCAGTACTTC. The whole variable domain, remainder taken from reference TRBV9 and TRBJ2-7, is DSGVTQTPKHLITATGQRVTLRCSPRSGDLSVYWYQQSLDQGLQFLIQYYNGEERAKGNILERFSAQQFPDLHSELNLSSLELGDSALYFCASSVALAGPTYEQYFGPGTRLTVT.

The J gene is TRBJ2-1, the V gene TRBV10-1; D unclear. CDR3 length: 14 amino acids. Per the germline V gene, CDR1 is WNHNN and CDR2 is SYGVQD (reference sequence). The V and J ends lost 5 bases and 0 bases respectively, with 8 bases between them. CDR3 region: CASSSTLSYNEQFF. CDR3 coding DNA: TGCGCCAGCAGTAGCACCCTCTCCTACAATGAGCAGTTCTTC.

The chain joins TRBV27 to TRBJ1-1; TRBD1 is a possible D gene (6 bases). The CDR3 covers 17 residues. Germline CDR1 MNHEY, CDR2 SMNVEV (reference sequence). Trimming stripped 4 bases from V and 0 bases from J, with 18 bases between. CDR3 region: CASSSQVRQGLNTEAFF. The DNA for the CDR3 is TGTGCCAGCAGTTCCCAAGTCAGGCAGGGGTTGAACACTGAAGCTTTCTTT.

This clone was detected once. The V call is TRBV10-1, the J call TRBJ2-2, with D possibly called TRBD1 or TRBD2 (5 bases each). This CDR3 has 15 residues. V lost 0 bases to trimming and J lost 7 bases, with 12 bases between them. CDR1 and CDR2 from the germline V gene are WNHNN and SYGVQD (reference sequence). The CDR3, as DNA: TGCGCCAGCAGTGAGTCGAGGGGTACGAACGGGGAGCTGTTTTTT. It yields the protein CASSESRGTNGELFF.

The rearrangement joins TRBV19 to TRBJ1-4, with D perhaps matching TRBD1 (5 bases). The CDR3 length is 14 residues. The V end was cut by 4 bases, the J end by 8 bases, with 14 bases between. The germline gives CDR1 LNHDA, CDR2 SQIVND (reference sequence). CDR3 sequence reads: CASSSREYGEKLFF. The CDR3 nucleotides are TGTGCCAGTAGTAGCAGGGAATATGGCGAAAAACTGTTTTTT.

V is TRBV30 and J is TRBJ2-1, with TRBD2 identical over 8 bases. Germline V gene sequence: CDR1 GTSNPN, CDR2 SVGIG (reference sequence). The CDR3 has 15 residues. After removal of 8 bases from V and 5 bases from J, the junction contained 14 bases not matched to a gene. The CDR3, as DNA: TGTGCCATCACCACCCGCGGGAGGAGCCACAATGAGCAGTTCTTC. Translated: CAITTRGRSHNEQFF.

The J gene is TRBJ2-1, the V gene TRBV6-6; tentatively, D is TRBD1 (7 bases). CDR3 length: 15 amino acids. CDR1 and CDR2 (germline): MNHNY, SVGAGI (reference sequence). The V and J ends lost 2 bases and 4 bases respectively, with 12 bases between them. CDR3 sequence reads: CASSYAAGGYNEQFF. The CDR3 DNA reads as TGTGCCAGCAGTTACGCGGCAGGGGGGTACAATGAGCAGTTCTTC.

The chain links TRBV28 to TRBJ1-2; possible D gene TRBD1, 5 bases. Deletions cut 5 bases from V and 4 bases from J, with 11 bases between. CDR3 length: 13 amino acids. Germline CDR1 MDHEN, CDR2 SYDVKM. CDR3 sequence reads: CASSRQGGYGYTF. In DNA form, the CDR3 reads TGTGCCAGCAGTCGTCAGGGCGGCTATGGCTACACCTTC.

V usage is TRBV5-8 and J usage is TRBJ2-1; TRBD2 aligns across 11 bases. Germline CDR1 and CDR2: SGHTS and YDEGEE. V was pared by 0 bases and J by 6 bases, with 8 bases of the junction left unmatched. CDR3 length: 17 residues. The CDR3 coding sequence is TGTGCCAGCAGCTTGGAACTACTAGCGGGGGCGCGCAATGAGCAGTTCTTC. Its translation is CASSLELLAGARNEQFF.

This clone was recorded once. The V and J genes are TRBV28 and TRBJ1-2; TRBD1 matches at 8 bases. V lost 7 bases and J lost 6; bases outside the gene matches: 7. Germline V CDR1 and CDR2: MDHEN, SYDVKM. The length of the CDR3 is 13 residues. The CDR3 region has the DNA TGTGCCAGCATCCAAGTGACAGGGGATGGCTACACCTTC. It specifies CASIQVTGDGYTF.

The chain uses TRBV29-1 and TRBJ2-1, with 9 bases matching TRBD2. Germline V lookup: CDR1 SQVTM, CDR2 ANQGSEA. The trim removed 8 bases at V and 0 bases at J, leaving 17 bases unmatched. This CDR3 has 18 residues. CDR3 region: CSHRLAASGISSYNEQFF. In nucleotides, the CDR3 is TGCAGCCACCGTCTGGCGGCTAGCGGGATCAGCTCCTACAATGAGCAGTTCTTC.

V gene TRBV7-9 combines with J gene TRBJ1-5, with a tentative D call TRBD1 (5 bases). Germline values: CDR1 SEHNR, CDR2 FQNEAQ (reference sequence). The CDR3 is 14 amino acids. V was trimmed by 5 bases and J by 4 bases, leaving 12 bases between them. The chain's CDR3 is CASSDTGLNQPQHF. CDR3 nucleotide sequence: TGTGCCAGCAGCGATACGGGGCTGAATCAGCCCCAGCATTTT. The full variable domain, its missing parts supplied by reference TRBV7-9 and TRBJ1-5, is DTGVSQNPRHKITKRGQNVTFRCDPISEHNRLYWYRQTLGQGPEFLTYFQNEAQLEKSRLLSDRFSAERPKGSFSTLEIQRTEQGDSAMYLCASSDTGLNQPQHFGDGTRLSIL.

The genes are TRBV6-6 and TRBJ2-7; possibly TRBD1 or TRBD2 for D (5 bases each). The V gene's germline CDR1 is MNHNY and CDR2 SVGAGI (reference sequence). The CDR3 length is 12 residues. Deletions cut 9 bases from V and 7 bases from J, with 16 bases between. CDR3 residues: CASGRGAGEQYF. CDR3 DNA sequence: TGTGCCAGTGGCCGAGGGGCAGGGGAGCAGTACTTC.

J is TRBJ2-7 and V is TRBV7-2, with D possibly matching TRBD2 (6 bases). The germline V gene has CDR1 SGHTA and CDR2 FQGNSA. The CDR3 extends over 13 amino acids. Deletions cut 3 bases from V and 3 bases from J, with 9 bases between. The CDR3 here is CASSFLAIYEQYF. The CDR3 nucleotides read TGTGCCAGCAGCTTTCTAGCGATCTACGAGCAGTACTTC. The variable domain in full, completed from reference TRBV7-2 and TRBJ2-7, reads GAGVSQSPSNKVTEKGKDVELRCDPISGHTALYWYRQSLGQGLEFLIYFQGNSAPDKSGLPSDRFSAERTGGSVSTLTIQRTQQEDSAVYLCASSFLAIYEQYFGPGTRLTVT.